Listed here is a single TCR beta chain. What it binds is not known. This sample was taken from a study of radiotherapy plus CTLA-4 blockade in lung cancer. Turning to the study itself: Among enrolled patients, under 20% responded and about 30% achieved disease control. Study conclusions and caveats: TCR clones originating in tumors grew in number in blood after radiotherapy plus ipilimumab.

Clones were read by immunoSEQ multiplex PCR, and TCRdb kept only the in-frame ones, dropping some. Of approximately 78,000 clones listed, more than 75% are singletons. The CDR3 has 11 amino acids. Trimming shortened V by 1 base and J by 6 bases, and 4 bases separated the two germline ends. Germline V gene sequence: CDR1 SEHNR, CDR2 FQNEAQ (reference sequence). The sample in question was peripheral blood, obtained from a patient treated with radiotherapy plus ipilimumab. The chain is built from TRBV7-9 and TRBJ2-7; D gene unclear. The sequence was obtained from a human donor with non-small cell lung cancer who had a complete response to radiotherapy plus ipilimumab. CDR3 sequence (DNA): TGTGCCAGCAGCTTAGATAGCGAGCAGTACTTC. Protein sequence: CASSLDSEQYF.